This is a list of T cell receptor beta chains from one sample in a study of shared T cell receptors in the human thymus. Only in-frame clones appear in the TCRdb table, and some are missing; sequencing was by immunoSEQ multiplex PCR. The table includes about 660,000 clones, about 87% detected once. The same sample was also used in a study of human thymus T cells.

Sample: thymocytes. These receptors were taken from a boy in the first two years of life with a congenital heart defect. Each CDR3 is given with its conserved first and last residue.

V: TRBV19; CDR3: CASSIDFGRPAYGYTF
V: TRBV7-2; CDR3: CASSLRGLAGEPVPYEQYF
V: TRBV7-2; CDR3: CASSQCGGGRREQFF
V: TRBV4-1; CDR3: CASSQARLAGGDNEQFF
V: TRBV25-1; CDR3: CASLDTAHEQYF
V: TRBV7-2; CDR3: CASSSSDRPPYEQYF
V: TRBV5-4; CDR3: CASSLTLRGDNEQFF
V: TRBV28; CDR3: CASKIAGETYEQYF
V: TRBV6-6; CDR3: CASIEREKGYNEQFF
V: TRBV27; CDR3: CASFTRGEQYF
V: TRBV28; CDR3: CASSDDREHKNIQYF
V: TRBV9; CDR3: CASGGGRHNEKLFF
V: TRBV6-4; CDR3: CASRRTAHNTEAFF
V: TRBV7-9; CDR3: CASSARGGRAPGELFF
V: TRBV28; CDR3: CASSQNKQGSQPQHF
V: TRBV19; CDR3: CASTPLANTGELFF